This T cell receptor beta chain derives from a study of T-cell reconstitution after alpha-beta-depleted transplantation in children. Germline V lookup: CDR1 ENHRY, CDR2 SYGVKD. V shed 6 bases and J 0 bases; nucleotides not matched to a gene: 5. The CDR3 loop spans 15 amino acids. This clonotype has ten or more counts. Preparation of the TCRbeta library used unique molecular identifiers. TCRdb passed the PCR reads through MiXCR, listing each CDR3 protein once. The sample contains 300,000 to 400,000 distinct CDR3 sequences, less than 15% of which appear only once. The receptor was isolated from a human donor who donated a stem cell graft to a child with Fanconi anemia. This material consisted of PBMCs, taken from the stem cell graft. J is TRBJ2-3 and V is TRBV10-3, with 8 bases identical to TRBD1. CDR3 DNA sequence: TGTGCCATCAGATCAGGACAGGGTAGCACAGATACGCAGTATTTT. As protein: CAIRSGQGSTDTQYF.